This entry concerns a single T cell receptor (beta chain). What it binds is not known. The sample belongs to a study of response to subunit inactivated influenza vaccine. Study results and limitations: Few additional T cells are recruited per seasonal influenza vaccination, authors suggested.

Germline V gene data show CDR1 as LGHNA and CDR2 as YSLEER. The CDR3 spans 16 residues. The trim removed 1 base at V and 7 bases at J, leaving 6 bases unmatched. TCRdb ran MiXCR on the RT-PCR reads and lists one entry per CDR3 protein. This sample carries some 500,000 distinct CDR3 sequences, 15% to 20% of them seen once, and the ten largest clones take about 3%. Sequences were derived from CD4+ T cells sorted from PBMCs, sampled roughly 24 months after vaccination. This receptor was identified in a man aged 50 to 69 who received an inactivated influenza vaccine. J is TRBJ2-4 and V is TRBV4-3, with TRBD1 matching 11 bases. The chain's CDR3 is CASSQGTGQGVNIQYF. As DNA, the CDR3 is TGCGCCAGCAGCCAAGGAACGGGACAGGGGGTGAACATTCAGTACTTC.